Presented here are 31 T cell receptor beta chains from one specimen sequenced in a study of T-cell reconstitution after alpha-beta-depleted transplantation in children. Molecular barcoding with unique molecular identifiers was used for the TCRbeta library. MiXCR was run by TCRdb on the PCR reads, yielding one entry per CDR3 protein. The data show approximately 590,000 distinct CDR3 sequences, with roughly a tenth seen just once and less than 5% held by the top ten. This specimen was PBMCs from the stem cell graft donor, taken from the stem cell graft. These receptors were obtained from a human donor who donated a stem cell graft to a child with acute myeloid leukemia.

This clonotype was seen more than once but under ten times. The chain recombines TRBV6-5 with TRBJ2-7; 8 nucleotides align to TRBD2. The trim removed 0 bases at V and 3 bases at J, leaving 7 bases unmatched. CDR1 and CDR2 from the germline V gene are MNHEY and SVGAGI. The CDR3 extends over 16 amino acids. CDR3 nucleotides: TGTGCCAGCAGTTACTCAGGCGCGGGGGGCCTCTACGAGCAGTACTTC. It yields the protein CASSYSGAGGLYEQYF.

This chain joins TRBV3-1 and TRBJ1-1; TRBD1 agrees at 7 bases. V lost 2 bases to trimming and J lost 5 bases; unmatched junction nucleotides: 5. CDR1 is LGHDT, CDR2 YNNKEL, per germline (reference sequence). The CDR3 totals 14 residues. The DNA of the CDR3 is TGTGCCAGCAGCCAACCGACAGGGAGTACTGAAGCTTTCTTT. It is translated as CASSQPTGSTEAFF.

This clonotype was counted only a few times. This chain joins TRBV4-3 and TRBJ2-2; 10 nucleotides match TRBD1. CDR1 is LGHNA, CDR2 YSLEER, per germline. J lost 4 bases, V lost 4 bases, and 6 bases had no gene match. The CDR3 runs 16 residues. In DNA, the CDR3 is TGCGCCAGCAGCCTCCGGACAGGGGGTATCACCGGGGAGCTGTTTTTT. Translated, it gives CASSLRTGGITGELFF.

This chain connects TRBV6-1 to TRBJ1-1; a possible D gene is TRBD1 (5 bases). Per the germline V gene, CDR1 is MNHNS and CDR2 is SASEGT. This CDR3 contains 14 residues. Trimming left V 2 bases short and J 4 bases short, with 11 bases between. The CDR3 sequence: CASSELGEVTEAFF. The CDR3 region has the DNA TGTGCCAGCAGTGAATTAGGGGAGGTCACTGAAGCTTTCTTT.

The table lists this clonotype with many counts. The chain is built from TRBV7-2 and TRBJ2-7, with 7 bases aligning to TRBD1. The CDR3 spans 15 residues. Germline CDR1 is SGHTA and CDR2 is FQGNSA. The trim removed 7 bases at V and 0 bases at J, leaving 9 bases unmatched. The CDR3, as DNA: TGTGCCAGCACTCCGGGACAGCTCAGCTCCTACGAGCAGTACTTC. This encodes CASTPGQLSSYEQYF.

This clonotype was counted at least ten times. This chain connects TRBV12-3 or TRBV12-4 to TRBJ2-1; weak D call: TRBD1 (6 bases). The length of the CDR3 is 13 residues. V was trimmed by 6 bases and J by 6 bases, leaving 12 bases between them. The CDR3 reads CASSQRGGNEQFF. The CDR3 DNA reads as TGTGCCAGCAGCCAAAGAGGGGGCAATGAGCAGTTCTTC.

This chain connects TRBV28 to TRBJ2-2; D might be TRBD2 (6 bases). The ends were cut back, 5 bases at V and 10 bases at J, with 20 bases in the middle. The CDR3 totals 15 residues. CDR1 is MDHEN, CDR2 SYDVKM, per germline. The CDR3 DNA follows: TGTGCCAGCAGTCCTAGTTCGGGACTCCCAGTGGAGCTGTTTTTT. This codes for CASSPSSGLPVELFF.

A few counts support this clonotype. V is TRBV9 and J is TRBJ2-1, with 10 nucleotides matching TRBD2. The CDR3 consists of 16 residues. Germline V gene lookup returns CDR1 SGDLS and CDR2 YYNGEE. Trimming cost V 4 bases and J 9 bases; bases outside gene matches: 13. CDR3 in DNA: TGTGCCAGCAGCCCCCTTGGGCTAGCGGGAGAGGGTGAGCAGTTCTTC. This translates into CASSPLGLAGEGEQFF.

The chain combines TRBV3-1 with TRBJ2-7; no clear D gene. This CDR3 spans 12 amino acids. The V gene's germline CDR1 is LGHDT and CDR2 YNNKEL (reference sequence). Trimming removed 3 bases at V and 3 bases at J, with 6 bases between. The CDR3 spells CASSHRYYEQYF. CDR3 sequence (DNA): TGTGCCAGCAGCCATCGTTACTACGAGCAGTACTTC.

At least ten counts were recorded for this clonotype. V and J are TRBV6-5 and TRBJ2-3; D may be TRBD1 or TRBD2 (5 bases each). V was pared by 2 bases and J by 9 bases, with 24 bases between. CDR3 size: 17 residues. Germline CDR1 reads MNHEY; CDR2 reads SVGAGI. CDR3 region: CASSYGGGPSRSGTQYF. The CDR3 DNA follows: TGTGCCAGCAGTTACGGCGGAGGTCCTTCTCGGTCAGGGACGCAGTATTTT.

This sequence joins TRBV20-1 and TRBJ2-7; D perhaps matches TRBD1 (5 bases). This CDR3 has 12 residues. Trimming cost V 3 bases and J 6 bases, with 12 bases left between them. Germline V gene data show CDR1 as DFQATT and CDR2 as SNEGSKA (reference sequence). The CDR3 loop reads CSARITGGEQYF. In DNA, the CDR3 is TGCAGTGCTAGGATCACAGGTGGCGAGCAGTACTTC.

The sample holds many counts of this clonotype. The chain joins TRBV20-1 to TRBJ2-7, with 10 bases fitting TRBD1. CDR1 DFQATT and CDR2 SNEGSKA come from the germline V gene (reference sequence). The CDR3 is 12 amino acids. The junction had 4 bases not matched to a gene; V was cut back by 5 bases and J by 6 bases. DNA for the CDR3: TGCAGTGCTCTGACAGGGGGCGGCGAGCAGTACTTC. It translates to CSALTGGGEQYF.

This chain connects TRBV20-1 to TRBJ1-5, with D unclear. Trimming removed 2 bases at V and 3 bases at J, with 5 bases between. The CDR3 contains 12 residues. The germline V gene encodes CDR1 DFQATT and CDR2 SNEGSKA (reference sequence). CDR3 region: CSARSPNQPQHF. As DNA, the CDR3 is TGCAGTGCTAGATCTCCCAATCAGCCCCAGCATTTT.

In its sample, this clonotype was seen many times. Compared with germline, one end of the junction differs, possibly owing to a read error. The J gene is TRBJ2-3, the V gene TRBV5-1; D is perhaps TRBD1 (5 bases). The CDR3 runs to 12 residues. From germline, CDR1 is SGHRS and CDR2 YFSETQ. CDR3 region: CASSFGADTQYF. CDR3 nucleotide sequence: TGTGCCAGCAGTTTTGGGGCCGATACGCAGTATTTT.

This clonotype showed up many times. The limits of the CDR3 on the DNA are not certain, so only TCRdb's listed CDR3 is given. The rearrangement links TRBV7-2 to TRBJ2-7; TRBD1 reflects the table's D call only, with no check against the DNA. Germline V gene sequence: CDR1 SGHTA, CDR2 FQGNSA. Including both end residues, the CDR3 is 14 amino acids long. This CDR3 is CASSFGPGSYEQYF.

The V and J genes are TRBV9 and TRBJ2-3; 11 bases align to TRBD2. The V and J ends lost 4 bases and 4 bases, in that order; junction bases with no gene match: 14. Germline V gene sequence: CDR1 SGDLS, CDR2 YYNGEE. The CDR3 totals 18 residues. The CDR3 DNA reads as TGTGCCAGCAGCCCCCGGTCCGGGACTAGCGGAAACTCAGATACGCAGTATTTT. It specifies CASSPRSGTSGNSDTQYF.

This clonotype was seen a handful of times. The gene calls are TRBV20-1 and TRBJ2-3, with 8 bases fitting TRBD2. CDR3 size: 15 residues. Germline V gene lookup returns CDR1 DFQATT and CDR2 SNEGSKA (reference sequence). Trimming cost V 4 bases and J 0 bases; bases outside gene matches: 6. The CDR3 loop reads CSATVAGGSTDTQYF. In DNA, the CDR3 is TGCAGTGCTACGGTGGCGGGAGGAAGCACAGATACGCAGTATTTT.

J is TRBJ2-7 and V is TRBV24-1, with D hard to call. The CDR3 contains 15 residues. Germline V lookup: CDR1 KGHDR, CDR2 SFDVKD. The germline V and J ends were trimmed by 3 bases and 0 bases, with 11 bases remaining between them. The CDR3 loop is CATSDPTAASYEQYF. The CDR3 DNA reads TGTGCCACCAGTGATCCCACAGCCGCCTCCTACGAGCAGTACTTC.

The DNA of the CDR3 is TGCAGTGCTCGACTAGGTTGGGGCTATGGCTACACCTTC. This encodes CSARLGWGYGYTF. V is TRBV20-1 and J is TRBJ1-2; D gene uncertain. The CDR3 is 13 residues long. With 5 bases removed from V and 4 bases from J, the gap between germline ends came to 14 bases. Germline V gene data show CDR1 as DFQATT and CDR2 as SNEGSKA (reference sequence).

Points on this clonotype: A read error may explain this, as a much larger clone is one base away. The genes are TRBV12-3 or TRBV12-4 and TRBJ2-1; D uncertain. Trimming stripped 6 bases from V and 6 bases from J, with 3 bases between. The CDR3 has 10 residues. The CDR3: CASSANEQFF. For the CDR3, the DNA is TGTGCCAGCAGCGCCAATGAGCAGTTCTTC.

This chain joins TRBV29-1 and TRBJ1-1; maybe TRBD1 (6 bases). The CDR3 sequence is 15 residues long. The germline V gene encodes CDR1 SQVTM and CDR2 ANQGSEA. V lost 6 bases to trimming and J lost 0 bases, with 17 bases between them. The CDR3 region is CSVGKGGLMNTEAFF. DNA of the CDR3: TGCAGCGTCGGTAAGGGGGGCCTCATGAACACTGAAGCTTTCTTT.

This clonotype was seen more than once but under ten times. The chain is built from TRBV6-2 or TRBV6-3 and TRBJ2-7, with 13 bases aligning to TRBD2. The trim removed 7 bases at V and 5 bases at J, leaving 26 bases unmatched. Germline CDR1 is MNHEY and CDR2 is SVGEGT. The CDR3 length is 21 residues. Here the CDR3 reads CASTYYLGGLAGSSLVDEQYF. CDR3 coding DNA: TGTGCCAGCACCTACTACCTCGGGGGACTAGCGGGAAGTAGTTTGGTGGACGAGCAGTACTTC.

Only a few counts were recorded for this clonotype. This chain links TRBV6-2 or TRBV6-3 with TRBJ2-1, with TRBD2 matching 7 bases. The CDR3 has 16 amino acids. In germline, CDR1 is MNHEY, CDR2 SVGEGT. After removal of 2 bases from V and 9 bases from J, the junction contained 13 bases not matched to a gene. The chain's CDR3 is CASSYLPRGGSPEQFF. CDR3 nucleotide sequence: TGTGCCAGCAGTTACCTACCAAGGGGCGGGAGCCCTGAGCAGTTCTTC.

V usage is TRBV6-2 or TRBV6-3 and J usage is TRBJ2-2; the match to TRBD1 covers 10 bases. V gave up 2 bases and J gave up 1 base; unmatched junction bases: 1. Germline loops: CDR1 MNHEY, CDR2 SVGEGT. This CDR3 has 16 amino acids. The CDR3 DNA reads TGTGCCAGCAGTTACCGGGACAGGGGGAACACCGGGGAGCTGTTTTTT. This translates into CASSYRDRGNTGELFF.

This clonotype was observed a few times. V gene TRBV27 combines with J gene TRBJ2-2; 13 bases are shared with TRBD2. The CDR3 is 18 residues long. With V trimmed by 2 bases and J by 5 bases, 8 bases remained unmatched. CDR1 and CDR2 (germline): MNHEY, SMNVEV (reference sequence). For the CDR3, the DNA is TGTGCCAGCAGTTTAGGACTAGCGGGAGTAAGGAGGACCGGGGAGCTGTTTTTT. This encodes CASSLGLAGVRRTGELFF.

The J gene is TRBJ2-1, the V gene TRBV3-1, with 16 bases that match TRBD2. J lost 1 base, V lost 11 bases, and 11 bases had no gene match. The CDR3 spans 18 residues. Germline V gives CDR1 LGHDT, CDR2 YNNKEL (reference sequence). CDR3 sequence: CACCHGTSGRGSYNEQFF. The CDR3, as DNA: TGTGCCTGCTGTCACGGGACTAGCGGGAGGGGGTCCTACAATGAGCAGTTCTTC.

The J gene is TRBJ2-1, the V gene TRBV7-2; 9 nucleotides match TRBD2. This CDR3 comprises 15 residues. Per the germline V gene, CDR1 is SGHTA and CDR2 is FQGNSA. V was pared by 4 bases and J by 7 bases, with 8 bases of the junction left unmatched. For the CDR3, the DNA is TGTGCCAGCAGCTCAGGTAGCGGGAGCCTTAATGAGCAGTTCTTC. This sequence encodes CASSSGSGSLNEQFF.

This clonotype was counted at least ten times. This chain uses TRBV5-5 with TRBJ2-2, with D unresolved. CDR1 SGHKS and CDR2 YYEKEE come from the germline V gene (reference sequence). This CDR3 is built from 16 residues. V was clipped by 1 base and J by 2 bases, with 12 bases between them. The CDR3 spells CASSLSGPPNTGELFF. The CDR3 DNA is TGTGCCAGCAGCTTGTCTGGTCCCCCAAACACCGGGGAGCTGTTTTTT. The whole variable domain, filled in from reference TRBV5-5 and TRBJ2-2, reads DAGVTQSPTHLIKTRGQQVTLRCSPISGHKSVSWYQQVLGQGPQFIFQYYEKEERGRGNFPDRFSARQFPNYSSELNVNALLLGDSALYLCASSLSGPPNTGELFFGEGSRLTVL.

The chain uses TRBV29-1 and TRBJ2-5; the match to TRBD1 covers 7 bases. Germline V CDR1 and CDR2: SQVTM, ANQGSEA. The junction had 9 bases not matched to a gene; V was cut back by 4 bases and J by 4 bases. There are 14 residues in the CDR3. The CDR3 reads CSVGGGRVGETQYF. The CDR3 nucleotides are TGCAGCGTTGGAGGGGGCCGGGTTGGAGAGACCCAGTACTTC.

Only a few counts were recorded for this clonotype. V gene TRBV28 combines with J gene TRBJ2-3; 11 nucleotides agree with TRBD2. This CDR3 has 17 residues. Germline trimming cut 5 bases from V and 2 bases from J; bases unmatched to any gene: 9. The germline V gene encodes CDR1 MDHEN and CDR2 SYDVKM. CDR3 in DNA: TGTGCCAGCAGTCCCTGGACTAGCGGGTCTTTCACAGATACGCAGTATTTT. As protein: CASSPWTSGSFTDTQYF.

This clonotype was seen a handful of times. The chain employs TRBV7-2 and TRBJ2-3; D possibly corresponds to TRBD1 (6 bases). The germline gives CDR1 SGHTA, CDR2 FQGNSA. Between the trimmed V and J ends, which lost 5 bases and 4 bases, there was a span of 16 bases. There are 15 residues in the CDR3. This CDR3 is CASSLLIAGADTQYF. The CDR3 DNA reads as TGTGCCAGCAGCCTTCTGATCGCAGGGGCAGATACGCAGTATTTT.